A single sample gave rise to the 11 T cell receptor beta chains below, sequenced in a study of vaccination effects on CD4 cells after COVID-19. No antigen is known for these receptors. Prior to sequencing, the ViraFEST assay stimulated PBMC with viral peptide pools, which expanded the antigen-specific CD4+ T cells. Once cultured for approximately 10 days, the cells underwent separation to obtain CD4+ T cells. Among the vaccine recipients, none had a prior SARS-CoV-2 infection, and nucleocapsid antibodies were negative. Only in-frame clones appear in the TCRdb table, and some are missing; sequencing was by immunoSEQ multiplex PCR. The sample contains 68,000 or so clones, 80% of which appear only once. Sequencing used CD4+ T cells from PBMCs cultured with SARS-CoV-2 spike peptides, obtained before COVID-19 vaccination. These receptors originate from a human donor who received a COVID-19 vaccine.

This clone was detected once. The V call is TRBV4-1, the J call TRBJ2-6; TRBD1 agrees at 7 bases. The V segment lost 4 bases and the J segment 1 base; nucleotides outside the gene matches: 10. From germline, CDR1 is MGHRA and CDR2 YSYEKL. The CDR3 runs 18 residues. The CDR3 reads CASSLSGTELSGANVLTF. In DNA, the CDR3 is TGCGCCAGCAGCCTTTCCGGGACAGAACTGTCTGGGGCCAACGTCCTGACTTTC.

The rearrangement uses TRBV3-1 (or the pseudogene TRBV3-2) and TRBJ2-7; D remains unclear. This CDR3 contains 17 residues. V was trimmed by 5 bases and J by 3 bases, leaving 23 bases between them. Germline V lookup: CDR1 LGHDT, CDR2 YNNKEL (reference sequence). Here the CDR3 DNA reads TGTGCCAGCAGCGACCCGCTTCGGCCTTCCCCCTTCTACGAGCAGTACGTC. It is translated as CASSDPLRPSPFYEQYV.

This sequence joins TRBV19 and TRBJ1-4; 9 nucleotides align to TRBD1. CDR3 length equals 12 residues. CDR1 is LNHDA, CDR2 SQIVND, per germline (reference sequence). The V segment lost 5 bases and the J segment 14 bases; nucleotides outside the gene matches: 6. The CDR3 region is CASSPGTGYLFF. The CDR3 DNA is TGTGCCAGTAGTCCCGGGACAGGGTATCTGTTTTTT.

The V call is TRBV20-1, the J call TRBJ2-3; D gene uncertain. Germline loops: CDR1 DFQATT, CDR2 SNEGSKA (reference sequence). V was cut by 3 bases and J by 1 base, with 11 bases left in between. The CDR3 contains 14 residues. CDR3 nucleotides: TGCAGTGCTAGTCCCGACTTGGGCACAGATACGCAGTATTTT. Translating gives CSASPDLGTDTQYF.

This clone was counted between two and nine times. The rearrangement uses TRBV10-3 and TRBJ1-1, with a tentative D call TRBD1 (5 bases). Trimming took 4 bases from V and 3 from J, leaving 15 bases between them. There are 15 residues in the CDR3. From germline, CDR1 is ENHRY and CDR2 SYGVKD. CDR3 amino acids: CAISGGLLRDTEAFF. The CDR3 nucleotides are TGTGCCATCAGTGGGGGACTCCTCCGGGACACTGAAGCTTTCTTT.

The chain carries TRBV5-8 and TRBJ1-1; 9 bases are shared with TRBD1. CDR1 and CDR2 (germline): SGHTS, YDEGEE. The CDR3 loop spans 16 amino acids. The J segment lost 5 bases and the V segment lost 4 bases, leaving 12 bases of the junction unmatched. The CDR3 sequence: CASSVHTGTGRTEAFF. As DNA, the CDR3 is TGTGCCAGCAGCGTCCACACCGGGACAGGGAGGACTGAAGCTTTCTTT.

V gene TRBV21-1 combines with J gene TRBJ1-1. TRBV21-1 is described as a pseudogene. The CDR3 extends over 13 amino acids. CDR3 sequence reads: CASSKPGNTEAFF. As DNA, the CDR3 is TGTGCCAGCAGCAAGCCGGGGAACACTGAAGCTTTCTTT.

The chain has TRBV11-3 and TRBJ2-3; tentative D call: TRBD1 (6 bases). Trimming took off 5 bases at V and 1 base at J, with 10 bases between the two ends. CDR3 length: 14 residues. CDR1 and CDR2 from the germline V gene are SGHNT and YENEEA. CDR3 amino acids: CASSRGTRTDTQYF. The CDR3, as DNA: TGTGCCAGCAGCCGAGGGACACGCACAGATACGCAGTATTTT.

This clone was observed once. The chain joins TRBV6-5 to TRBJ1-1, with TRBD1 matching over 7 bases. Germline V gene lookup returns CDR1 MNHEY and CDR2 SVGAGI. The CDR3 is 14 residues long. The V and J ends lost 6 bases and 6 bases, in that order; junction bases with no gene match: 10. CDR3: CASRRQGFAPEAFF. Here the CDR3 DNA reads TGTGCCAGCAGACGACAGGGATTCGCTCCTGAAGCTTTCTTT.

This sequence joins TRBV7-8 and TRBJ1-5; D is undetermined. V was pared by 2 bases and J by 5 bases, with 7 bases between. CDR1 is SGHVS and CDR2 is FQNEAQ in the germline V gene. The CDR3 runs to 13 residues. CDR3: CASSLLADQPQHF. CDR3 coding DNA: TGTGCCAGCAGCTTATTGGCAGATCAGCCCCAGCATTTT. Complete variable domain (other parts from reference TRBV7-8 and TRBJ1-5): GAGVSQSPRYKVAKRGQDVALRCDPISGHVSLFWYQQALGQGPEFLTYFQNEAQLDKSGLPSDRFFAERPEGSVSTLKIQRTQQEDSAVYLCASSLLADQPQHFGDGTRLSIL.

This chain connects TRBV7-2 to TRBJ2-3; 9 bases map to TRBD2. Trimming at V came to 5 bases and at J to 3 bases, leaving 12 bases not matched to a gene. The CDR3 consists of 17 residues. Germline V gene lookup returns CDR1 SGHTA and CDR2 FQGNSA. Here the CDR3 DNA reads TGTGCCAGCAGCAGTAACCAAGCGGGGGGAGGGACAGATACGCAGTATTTT. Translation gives CASSSNQAGGGTDTQYF.